This record covers a single T cell receptor (beta chain). CDR3 length equals 14 residues. Trimming cost V 3 bases and J 4 bases, with 14 bases left between them. Germline CDR1 SGDLS, CDR2 YYNGEE. This sample was included in a study of OX40 agonist ivuxolimab in advanced cancers. Method: immunoSEQ multiplex PCR; TCRdb's copy keeps in-frame clones and lacks some. Of more than 55,000 clones in the sample, roughly nine tenths are singletons; the top ten hold about 14%. Sequences were derived from CD4+ or CD8+ T cells sorted from blood, sampled in a trial of the OX40 agonist ivuxolimab. The chain employs TRBV9 and TRBJ2-7, with D tentatively TRBD1 (6 bases). The receptor comes from an adult with an advanced solid tumor such as melanoma, head and neck, liver or kidney cancer. The CDR3 nucleotides read TGTGCCAGCAGCGCCGGACAGTGGGAATACGAGCAGTACTTC. As protein: CASSAGQWEYEQYF.